This T cell receptor (beta chain) stems from a study of cytomegalovirus exposure and HLA in healthy donors. Study information: Researchers previously reported finding fewer than 120 million unique TCR beta sequences from approximately 190 million T cells. Findings of the study overall: Usually a TCR sequence was rare, but some public TCRs were found in many donors. An analysis that came later showed most CMV-associated TCR beta chains appearing HLA-restricted.

All the people who gave samples were healthy bone marrow donors. Researchers ran the PCR with 60 Vbeta and 13 Jbeta primers. Measured with immunoSEQ multiplex PCR; TCRdb has only the in-frame clones, and not every one. The sample consists of over 130,000 clones, about 60% of them appearing once. Trimming removed 2 bases from V and 7 bases from J, with 6 bases in between. The CDR3 covers 13 residues. Germline CDR1 reads SGHNT; CDR2 reads YENEEA. Regarding this clone: Its cognate antigen is unknown.

Sequencing input: PBMCs. The receptor comes from a woman aged 55-70 years in good health and CMV-seropositive. This chain connects TRBV11-3 to TRBJ1-6; D gene uncertain. The CDR3 here is CASSLHGNSPLHF. The CDR3 nucleotides are TGTGCCAGCAGCTTACACGGGAATTCACCCCTCCACTTT.